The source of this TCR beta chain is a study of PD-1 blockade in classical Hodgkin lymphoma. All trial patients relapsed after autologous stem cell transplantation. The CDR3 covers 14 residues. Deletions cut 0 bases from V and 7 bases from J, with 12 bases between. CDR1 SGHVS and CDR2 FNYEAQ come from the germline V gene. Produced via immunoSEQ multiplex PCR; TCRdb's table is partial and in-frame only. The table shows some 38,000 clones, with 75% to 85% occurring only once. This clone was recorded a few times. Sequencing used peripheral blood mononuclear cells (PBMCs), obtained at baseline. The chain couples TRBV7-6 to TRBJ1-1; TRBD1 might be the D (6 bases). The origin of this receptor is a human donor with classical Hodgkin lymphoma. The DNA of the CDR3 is TGTGCCAGCAGCTTAGCGGGGACACACAATGAAGCTTTCTTT. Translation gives CASSLAGTHNEAFF. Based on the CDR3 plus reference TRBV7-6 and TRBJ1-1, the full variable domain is GAGVSQSPRYKVTKRGQDVALRCDPISGHVSLYWYRQALGQGPEFLTYFNYEAQQDKSGLPNDRFSAERPEGSISTLTIQRTEQRDSAMYRCASSLAGTHNEAFFGQGTRLTVV.